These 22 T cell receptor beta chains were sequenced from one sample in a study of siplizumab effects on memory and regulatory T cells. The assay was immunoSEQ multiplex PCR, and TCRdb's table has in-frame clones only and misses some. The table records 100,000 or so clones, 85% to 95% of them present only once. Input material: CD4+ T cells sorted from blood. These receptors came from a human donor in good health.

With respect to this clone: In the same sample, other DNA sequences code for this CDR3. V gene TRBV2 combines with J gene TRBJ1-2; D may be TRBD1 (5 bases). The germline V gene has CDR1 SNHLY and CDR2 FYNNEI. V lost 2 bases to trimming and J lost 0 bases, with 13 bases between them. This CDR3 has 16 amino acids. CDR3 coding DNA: TGTGCCAGCAGTGAAACACGGCAGGGAGCTAACTATGGCTACACCTTC. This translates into CASSETRQGANYGYTF.

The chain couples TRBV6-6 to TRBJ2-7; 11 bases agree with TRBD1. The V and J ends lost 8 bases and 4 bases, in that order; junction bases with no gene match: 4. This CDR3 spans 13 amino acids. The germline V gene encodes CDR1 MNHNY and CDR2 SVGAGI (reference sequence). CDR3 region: CASGQGAGYEQYF. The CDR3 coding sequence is TGTGCCAGCGGACAGGGGGCGGGGTACGAGCAGTACTTC.

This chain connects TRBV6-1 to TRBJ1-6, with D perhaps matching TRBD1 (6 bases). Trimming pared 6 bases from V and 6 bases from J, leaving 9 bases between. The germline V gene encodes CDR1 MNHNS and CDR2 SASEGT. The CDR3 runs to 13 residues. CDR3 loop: CASRSGVNSPLHF. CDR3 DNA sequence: TGTGCCAGCAGGTCAGGGGTTAATTCACCCCTCCACTTT.

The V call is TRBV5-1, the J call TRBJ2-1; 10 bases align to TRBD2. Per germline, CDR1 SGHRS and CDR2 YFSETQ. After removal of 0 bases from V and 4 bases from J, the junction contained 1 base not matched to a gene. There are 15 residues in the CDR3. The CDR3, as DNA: TGCGCCAGCAGCTTGGTGACTAGCGGGTACAATGAGCAGTTCTTC. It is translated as CASSLVTSGYNEQFF.

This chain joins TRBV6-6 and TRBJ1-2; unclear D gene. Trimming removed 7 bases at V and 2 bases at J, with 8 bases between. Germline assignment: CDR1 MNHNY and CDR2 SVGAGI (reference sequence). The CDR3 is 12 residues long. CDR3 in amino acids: CASMPGNYGYTF. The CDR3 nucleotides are TGTGCCAGCATGCCCGGAAACTATGGCTACACCTTC.

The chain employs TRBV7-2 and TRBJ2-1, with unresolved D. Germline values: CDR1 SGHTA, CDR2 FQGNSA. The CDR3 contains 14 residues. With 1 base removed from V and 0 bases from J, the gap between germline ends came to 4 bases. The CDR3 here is CASSLGSSYNEQFF. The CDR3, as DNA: TGTGCCAGCAGCTTAGGCAGCTCCTACAATGAGCAGTTCTTC. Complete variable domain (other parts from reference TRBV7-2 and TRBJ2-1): GAGVSQSPSNKVTEKGKDVELRCDPISGHTALYWYRQSLGQGLEFLIYFQGNSAPDKSGLPSDRFSAERTGGSVSTLTIQRTQQEDSAVYLCASSLGSSYNEQFFGPGTRLTVL.

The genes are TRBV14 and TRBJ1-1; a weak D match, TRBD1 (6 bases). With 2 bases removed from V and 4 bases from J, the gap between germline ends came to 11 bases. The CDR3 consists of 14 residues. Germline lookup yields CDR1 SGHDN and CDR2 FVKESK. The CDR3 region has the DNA TGTGCCAGCAGCCAAATCAGGGGAGGCACTGAAGCTTTCTTT. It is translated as CASSQIRGGTEAFF.

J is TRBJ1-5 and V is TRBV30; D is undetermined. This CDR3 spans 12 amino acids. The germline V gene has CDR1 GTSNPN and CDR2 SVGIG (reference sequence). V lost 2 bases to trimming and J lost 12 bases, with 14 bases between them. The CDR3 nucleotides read TGTGCCTGGAGTCTCTCAGAAGGAGGCCAGCATTTT. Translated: CAWSLSEGGQHF.

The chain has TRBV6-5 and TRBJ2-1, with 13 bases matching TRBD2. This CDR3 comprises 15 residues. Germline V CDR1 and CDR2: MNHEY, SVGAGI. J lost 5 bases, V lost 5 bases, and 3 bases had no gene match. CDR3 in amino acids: CASSRLAGGHNEQFF. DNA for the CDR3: TGTGCCAGCAGTCGACTAGCGGGGGGCCACAATGAGCAGTTCTTC.

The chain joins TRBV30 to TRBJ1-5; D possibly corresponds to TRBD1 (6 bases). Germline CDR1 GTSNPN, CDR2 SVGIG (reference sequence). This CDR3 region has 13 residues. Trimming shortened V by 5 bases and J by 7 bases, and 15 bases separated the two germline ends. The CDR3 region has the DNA TGTGCCTGGTCACAGGGAATTGGCCAGCCCCAGCATTTT. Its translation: CAWSQGIGQPQHF.

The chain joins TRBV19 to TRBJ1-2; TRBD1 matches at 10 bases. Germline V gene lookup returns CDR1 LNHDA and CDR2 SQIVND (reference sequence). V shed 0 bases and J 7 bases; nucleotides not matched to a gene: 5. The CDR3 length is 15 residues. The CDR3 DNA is TGTGCCAGTAGTATAGACGGGACAGGGGTTCGTGGCTACACCTTC. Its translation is CASSIDGTGVRGYTF.

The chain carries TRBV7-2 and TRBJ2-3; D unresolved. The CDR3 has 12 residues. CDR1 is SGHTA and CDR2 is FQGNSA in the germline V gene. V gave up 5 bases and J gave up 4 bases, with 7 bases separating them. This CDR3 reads CASSPPADTQYF. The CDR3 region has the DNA TGTGCCAGCAGCCCTCCGGCAGATACGCAGTATTTT. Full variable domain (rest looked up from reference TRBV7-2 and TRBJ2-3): GAGVSQSPSNKVTEKGKDVELRCDPISGHTALYWYRQSLGQGLEFLIYFQGNSAPDKSGLPSDRFSAERTGGSVSTLTIQRTQQEDSAVYLCASSPPADTQYFGPGTRLTVL.

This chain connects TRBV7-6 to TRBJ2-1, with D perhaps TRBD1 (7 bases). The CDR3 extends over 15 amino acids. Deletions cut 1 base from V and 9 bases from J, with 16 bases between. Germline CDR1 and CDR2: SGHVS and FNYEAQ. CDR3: CASSLGATGRSEQFF. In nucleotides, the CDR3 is TGTGCCAGCAGCTTAGGGGCGACAGGGAGGAGTGAGCAGTTCTTC.

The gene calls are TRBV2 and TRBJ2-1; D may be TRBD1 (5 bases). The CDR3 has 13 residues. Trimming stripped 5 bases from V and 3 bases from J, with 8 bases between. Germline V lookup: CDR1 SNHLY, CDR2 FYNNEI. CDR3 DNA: TGTGCCAGCAGTCGAGACAGCTACAATGAGCAGTTCTTC. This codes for CASSRDSYNEQFF.

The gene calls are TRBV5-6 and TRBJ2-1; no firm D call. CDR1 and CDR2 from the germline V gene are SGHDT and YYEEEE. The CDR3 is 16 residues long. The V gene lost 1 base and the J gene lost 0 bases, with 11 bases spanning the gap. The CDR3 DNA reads TGTGCCAGCAGCTTGACTCCGGCAAGCTCCTACAATGAGCAGTTCTTC. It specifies CASSLTPASSYNEQFF. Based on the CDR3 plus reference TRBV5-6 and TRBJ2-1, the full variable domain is DAGVTQSPTHLIKTRGQQVTLRCSPKSGHDTVSWYQQALGQGPQFIFQYYEEEERQRGNFPDRFSGHQFPNYSSELNVNALLLGDSALYLCASSLTPASSYNEQFFGPGTRLTVL.

The CDR3: CAWSGGQIIHNEQFF. CDR3 sequence (DNA): TGTGCCTGGAGTGGAGGACAGATAATACACAATGAGCAGTTCTTC. The chain combines TRBV30 with TRBJ2-1; D is perhaps TRBD1 (6 bases). Looked up from germline, CDR1 is GTSNPN and CDR2 is SVGIG (reference sequence). The CDR3 runs 15 residues. V gave up 1 base and J gave up 5 bases, with 15 bases separating them.

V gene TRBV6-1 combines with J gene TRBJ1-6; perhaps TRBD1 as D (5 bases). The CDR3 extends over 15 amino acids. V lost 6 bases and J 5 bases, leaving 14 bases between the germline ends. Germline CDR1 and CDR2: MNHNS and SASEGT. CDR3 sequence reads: CASRKNGQDNSPLHF. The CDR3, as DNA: TGTGCCAGCAGAAAGAACGGACAAGATAATTCACCCCTCCACTTT.

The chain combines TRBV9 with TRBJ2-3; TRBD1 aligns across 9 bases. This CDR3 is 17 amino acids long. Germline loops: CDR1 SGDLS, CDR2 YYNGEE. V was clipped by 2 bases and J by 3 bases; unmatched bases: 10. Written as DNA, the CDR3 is TGTGCCAGCAGCGTTTCTCCGGGACAGGGTGGGACAGATACGCAGTATTTT. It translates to CASSVSPGQGGTDTQYF.

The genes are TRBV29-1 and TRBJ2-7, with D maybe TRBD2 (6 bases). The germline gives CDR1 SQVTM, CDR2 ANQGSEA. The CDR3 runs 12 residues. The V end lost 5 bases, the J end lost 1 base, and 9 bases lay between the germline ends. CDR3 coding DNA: TGCAGCGTTCGACTAGGGTCCTACGAGCAGTACTTC. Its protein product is CSVRLGSYEQYF.

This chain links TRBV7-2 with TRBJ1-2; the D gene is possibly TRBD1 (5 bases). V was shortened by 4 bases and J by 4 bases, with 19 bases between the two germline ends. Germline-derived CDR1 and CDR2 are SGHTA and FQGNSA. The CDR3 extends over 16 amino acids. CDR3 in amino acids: CASSSPNSGTFYGYTF. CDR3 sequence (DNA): TGTGCCAGCAGCTCGCCCAACTCCGGGACCTTCTATGGCTACACCTTC.

CDR3 nucleotide sequence: TGTGCCTGGAGTGTAGCGGATTTGTATAGCAATCAGCCCCAGCATTTT. This gives the protein CAWSVADLYSNQPQHF. The chain couples TRBV30 to TRBJ1-5; no definite D call. CDR1 is GTSNPN, CDR2 SVGIG, per germline (reference sequence). CDR3 length: 16 amino acids. The V and J ends lost 0 bases and 0 bases respectively, with 12 bases between them.

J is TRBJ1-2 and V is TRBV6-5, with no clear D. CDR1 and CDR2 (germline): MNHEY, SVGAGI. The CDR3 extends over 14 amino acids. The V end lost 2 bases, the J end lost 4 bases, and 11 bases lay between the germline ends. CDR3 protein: CASSYDPRAYGYTF. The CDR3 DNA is TGTGCCAGCAGTTACGACCCCAGAGCCTATGGCTACACCTTC.